This note documents a single TCR beta chain sequence. The sample comes from a study of STAT5B mutations in CD4+ large granular lymphocyte leukemia. Clones were read by immunoSEQ multiplex PCR, and TCRdb kept only the in-frame ones, dropping some. The repertoire holds nearly 20,000 clones, less than 85% seen once, with roughly an eighth in the top ten. Germline V gene lookup returns CDR1 SGHNT and CDR2 YYREEE (reference sequence). V gave up 0 bases and J gave up 0 bases; unmatched junction bases: 4. There are 17 residues in the CDR3. This sequence was found in a human donor in good health. The chain joins TRBV5-4 to TRBJ1-3, with TRBD1 matching 9 bases. The sequenced material came from CD4+ T cells from blood buffy coats. The chain's CDR3 is CASSLDRGLSSGNTIYF. CDR3 DNA: TGTGCCAGCAGCTTGGACAGGGGGCTTAGCTCTGGAAACACCATATATTTT.